This TCR beta chain was sequenced in a study of PD-1 blockade in classical Hodgkin lymphoma. This sample's time point: cycle 4 day 1 (C4D1), after six to seven weeks of nivolumab. There was relapse after autologous stem cell transplantation in every patient, and there was variation in brentuximab vedotin exposure. Trimming stripped 4 bases from V and 7 bases from J, with 16 bases between. Germline-derived CDR1 and CDR2 are MDHEN and SYDVKM. The CDR3 spans 15 residues. Regarding the study as a whole: Individuals who commenced nivolumab within less than 1 year of ASCT were excluded. Newly diagnosed patients were said to have less baseline TCR diversity than healthy donors did. CD4+ TCR diversity, unlike CD8+, climbed significantly by C4D1.

With respect to this clone: What it recognizes is unknown.

Only in-frame clones appear in the TCRdb table, and some are missing; sequencing was by immunoSEQ multiplex PCR. The sample holds tens of thousands of clones; 83% are singletons and the top ten take around 15%. The TCR was taken from a human donor with classical Hodgkin lymphoma. This material consisted of peripheral blood mononuclear cells (PBMCs), taken before the fourth cycle of nivolumab. The rearrangement links TRBV28 to TRBJ1-4; D perhaps matches TRBD1 (5 bases). In DNA form, the CDR3 reads TGTGCCAGCAGTTCCCCCCTCGGTGGGGGTGAAAAACTGTTTTTT. It translates to CASSSPLGGGEKLFF.